This T cell receptor beta chain was observed in a study of T cells in Graves' hyperthyroidism and ophthalmopathy. Study-wide context: The blood sample was taken at first diagnosis, before treatment began. The study, taken as a whole, reports: In the blood, most expanded thyroid clonotypes above 0.001 appeared as well. Stable hyperthyroidism was separated from ophthalmopathy by a model based on 13 V-J features.

From RNA transcripts, TCR beta CDR3 regions were amplified. The HTBI primer set was used in a first-round RT-PCR of the TCR CDR3. TCRdb re-analysed the multiplex PCR reads in MiXCR, keeping a single row per CDR3 protein. The data show about 770,000 distinct CDR3 sequences, approximately 18% seen once. This clonotype was observed a few times. The antigen remains unidentified. Disease duration under 2 months; hyperthyroidism patients were aged 18 to 65. The V gene lost 0 bases and the J gene lost 5 bases, with 11 bases spanning the gap. The CDR3 consists of 14 residues. CDR1 is SGHTS and CDR2 is YDEGEE in the germline V gene.

The genes are TRBV5-8 and TRBJ1-1; the D is unclear. This TCR was recovered from a woman in her forties or fifties with Graves' hyperthyroidism that later progressed to Graves' ophthalmopathy. Sequencing was performed on blood. The CDR3 bases are TGTGCCAGCAGCTTGGATCACAGTAATACTGAAGCTTTCTTT. Amino acid sequence: CASSLDHSNTEAFF.